This TCR beta chain was found in a study of OX40 agonist ivuxolimab in advanced cancers. Study results and limitations: With doses of 0.1 to 3.0 mg/kg, CD4+ and CD8+ blood T cells had undergone clonal expansion by week 6.

Sequencing was performed with immunoSEQ multiplex PCR; in TCRdb, only in-frame clones are kept and a portion is missing. The repertoire consists of 55,000 to 75,000 clones, with around 84% occurring once and the leading ten covering about 7.9%. Of note for this clone: Its antigen is still unknown.

Sequenced material: CD4+ or CD8+ T cells sorted from blood, taken in a trial of the OX40 agonist ivuxolimab. The TCR was taken from an adult with an advanced solid tumor such as melanoma, head and neck, liver or kidney cancer.

CDR3 nucleotide sequence: TGTGCCAGCAGCCGGGGTGGGGGGATCAAGTCTGGAAACACCATATATTTT. Translated: CASSRGGGIKSGNTIYF. The J gene is TRBJ1-3, the V gene TRBV7-9, with D maybe TRBD1 (5 bases). The V end was cut by 5 bases, the J end by 1 base, with 18 bases between. Germline CDR1 and CDR2: SEHNR and FQNEAQ (reference sequence). The CDR3 is 17 residues long.